Shown below are 8 T cell receptor beta chains from a single sample sequenced in a study of T-cell reconstitution after alpha-beta-depleted transplantation in children. Unique molecular identifiers were incorporated into the prepared TCRbeta library. TCRdb re-derived calls from the PCR reads in MiXCR, one entry per CDR3 protein. The sample lists hundreds of thousands of distinct CDR3 sequences; roughly 10% were seen once. The material sequenced was peripheral blood, taken 180 days after TCRalphabeta/CD19-depleted stem cell transplant. The receptor source for this set is a male patient under 10 years old who had a stem cell transplant for chronic granulomatous disease, so the T cells may come from the graft donor.

This clonotype was detected many times. The chain has TRBV20-1 and TRBJ1-5; no reliable D call. The CDR3 is made up of 14 amino acids. Germline V gene lookup returns CDR1 DFQATT and CDR2 SNEGSKA (reference sequence). The V and J ends lost 0 bases and 3 bases respectively, with 9 bases between them. This CDR3 is CSAREERNNQPQHF. Here the CDR3 DNA reads TGCAGTGCTAGAGAGGAAAGGAACAATCAGCCCCAGCATTTT.

With regard to this clonotype: It may be a read error: a sequence one base away is much more abundant. The CDR3 loop is CATRTSGTHYYEQYF. The DNA for the CDR3 is TGTGCCACGAGGACTAGCGGGACCCACTACTACGAGCAGTACTTC. This sequence joins TRBV28 and TRBJ2-7; 12 bases align to TRBD2. Germline V gene data show CDR1 as MDHEN and CDR2 as SYDVKM. CDR3 length equals 15 residues. Unmatched junction bases numbered 10, after V lost 10 bases and J lost 3 bases.

This clonotype has ten or more counts. CDR3 bases: TGTGCCAGCAGCTTCCCGACAGGGGTAACCGGGGAGCTGTTTTTT. Translation: CASSFPTGVTGELFF. This chain links TRBV5-6 with TRBJ2-2, with 8 bases aligning to TRBD1. CDR1 is SGHDT and CDR2 is YYEEEE in the germline V gene. CDR3 length: 15 amino acids. After removal of 2 bases from V and 5 bases from J, the junction contained 5 bases not matched to a gene.

This clonotype was seen repeatedly, ten times or more. The rearrangement uses TRBV5-1 and TRBJ2-7; unclear D gene. The length of the CDR3 is 14 residues. Germline V gene data show CDR1 as SGHRS and CDR2 as YFSETQ. Trimming left V 0 bases short and J 6 bases short, with 13 bases between. The CDR3 DNA reads TGCGCCAGCAGCTTGGTAAGTGAACCGCTCGAGCAGTACTTC. This translates into CASSLVSEPLEQYF.

The sample holds many counts of this clonotype. The chain combines TRBV20-1 with TRBJ2-2; D remains ambiguous. The CDR3 loop spans 11 amino acids. Germline V gene data show CDR1 as DFQATT and CDR2 as SNEGSKA (reference sequence). Trimming took off 3 bases at V and 5 bases at J, with 4 bases between the two ends. The CDR3 DNA is TGCAGTGCTAGTGGGACCGGGGAGCTGTTTTTT. Encoded protein: CSASGTGELFF.

This clonotype occurred many times. This chain uses TRBV20-1 with TRBJ2-5; D might be TRBD1 (5 bases). The germline gives CDR1 DFQATT, CDR2 SNEGSKA (reference sequence). This CDR3 is 15 amino acids long. Trimming shortened V by 0 bases and J by 1 base, and 12 bases separated the two germline ends. The CDR3 reads CSARDIFDSQETQYF. The CDR3 nucleotides read TGCAGTGCTAGAGATATATTTGACAGCCAAGAGACCCAGTACTTC.

This clonotype has a count of ten or more. This rearrangement joins TRBV7-9 to TRBJ2-1; 11 bases are shared with TRBD2. CDR3 length equals 16 residues. Looked up from germline, CDR1 is SEHNR and CDR2 is FQNEAQ (reference sequence). V shed 2 bases and J 4 bases; nucleotides not matched to a gene: 4. The DNA for the CDR3 is TGTGCCAGCAGCTTACCGGGACTAGCGGAGTACAATGAGCAGTTCTTC. Translating it yields CASSLPGLAEYNEQFF.

This clonotype appeared many times. The chain combines TRBV28 with TRBJ2-1; unclear D gene. Germline assignment: CDR1 MDHEN and CDR2 SYDVKM. This CDR3 spans 15 amino acids. Trimming took 6 bases from V and 6 from J, leaving 18 bases between them. As DNA, the CDR3 is TGTGCCAGCAGCCCAGTGAGTGGTCAGGCCAATGAGCAGTTCTTC. Translating gives CASSPVSGQANEQFF.